Following are 8 T cell receptor beta chains from one sample sequenced in a study of T cells in Graves' hyperthyroidism and ophthalmopathy. Researchers took RNA transcripts and amplified the TCR beta CDR3 regions from them. Using the HTBI primer set, a first-round RT-PCR was run on the TCR CDR3. TCRdb re-called the multiplex PCR reads through MiXCR, storing one row per CDR3 protein. The repertoire includes fewer than 300,000 distinct CDR3 sequences, less than 30% of them detected once, and approximately 25% sits in the top ten. Sequences were obtained from blood. These receptors were collected from a man between 40 and 49 years old with Graves' hyperthyroidism that later progressed to Graves' ophthalmopathy.

This clonotype was picked up many times. The CDR3 coding sequence is TGTGCCAGCAGTTTGGTTCGGGAGGCAGGGTACGTGCGAGAGCCCCAGCATTTT. Translated: CASSLVREAGYVREPQHF. The chain couples TRBV28 to TRBJ1-5; tentative D call: TRBD1 (5 bases). V lost 3 bases, J lost 8 bases, and 26 bases lay in between. CDR1 MDHEN and CDR2 SYDVKM come from the germline V gene. CDR3 size: 18 residues. The whole variable domain, filled in from reference TRBV28 and TRBJ1-5, reads DVKVTQSSRYLVKRTGEKVFLECVQDMDHENMFWYRQDPGLGLRLIYFSYDVKMKEKGDIPEGYSVSREKKERFSLILESASTNQTSMYLCASSLVREAGYVREPQHFGDGTRLSIL.

A few counts support this clonotype. The chain joins TRBV5-1 to TRBJ2-5; no clear D. The CDR3 consists of 14 residues. Between the trimmed V and J ends, which lost 5 bases and 2 bases, there was a span of 13 bases. The germline CDR1 and CDR2 sequences are SGHRS and YFSETQ. For the CDR3, the DNA is TGCGCCAGCAGTGGGGTTTCGTTTCAAGAGACCCAGTACTTC. Its translation: CASSGVSFQETQYF. Filled out from reference TRBV5-1 and TRBJ2-5, the complete variable domain reads KAGVTQTPRYLIKTRGQQVTLSCSPISGHRSVSWYQQTPGQGLQFLFEYFSETQRNKGNFPGRFSGRQFSNSRSEMNVSTLELGDSALYLCASSGVSFQETQYFGPGTRLLVL.

This chain connects TRBV28 to TRBJ1-1, with no clear D. The CDR3 spans 15 residues. Germline CDR1 reads MDHEN; CDR2 reads SYDVKM. Trimming removed 0 bases at V and 1 base at J, with 9 bases between. The CDR3 sequence is CASSLWGSSNTEAFF. The CDR3 DNA follows: TGTGCCAGCAGTTTATGGGGCAGTTCGAACACTGAAGCTTTCTTT.

In its sample, this clonotype was seen once. The CDR3 sequence: CASSRTGIYEQYF. The CDR3 region has the DNA TGTGCCAGTTCCAGGACAGGGATCTACGAGCAGTACTTC. The chain uses TRBV25-1 and TRBJ2-7, with 8 bases matching TRBD1. V lost 9 bases and J lost 3; bases outside the gene matches: 7. The CDR3 extends over 13 amino acids. Germline CDR1 reads MGHDK; CDR2 reads SYGVNS.

This clonotype was recorded at least ten times. The CDR3 coding sequence is TGTGCCAGCAGCCAGGGTTGGGAAGCTTTCTTT. This sequence encodes CASSQGWEAFF. The chain uses TRBV3-1 and TRBJ1-1, with D unclear. The CDR3 has 11 amino acids. V lost 3 bases and J 8 bases, leaving 7 bases between the germline ends. Germline-derived CDR1 and CDR2 are LGHDT and YNNKEL (reference sequence).

This clonotype appeared many times. The V and J genes are TRBV20-1 and TRBJ1-1; 8 nucleotides match TRBD1. Looked up from germline, CDR1 is DFQATT and CDR2 is SNEGSKA (reference sequence). This CDR3 has 14 residues. V lost 4 bases and J lost 1; bases outside the gene matches: 5. The CDR3 loop is CSAKQGGPNTEAFF. The DNA for the CDR3 is TGCAGTGCTAAACAGGGGGGGCCGAACACTGAAGCTTTCTTT.

The V gene is TRBV19, the J gene TRBJ2-2; D gene unclear. The germline gives CDR1 LNHDA, CDR2 SQIVND (reference sequence). Deletions cut 2 bases from V and 0 bases from J, with 7 bases between. This CDR3 has 15 amino acids. The CDR3 sequence: CASSIYIANTGELFF. CDR3 bases: TGTGCCAGTAGTATATACATAGCGAACACCGGGGAGCTGTTTTTT.

This clonotype was recorded a few times. This chain joins TRBV12-3 or TRBV12-4 and TRBJ1-6, with TRBD1 matching over 10 bases. CDR3 length equals 15 residues. The V gene end was trimmed by 5 bases and the J gene end by 5 bases; junction bases not matched to a gene: 3. In nucleotides, the CDR3 is TGTGCCAGCAGTAGGACAGGGGGGAATAATTCACCCCTCCACTTT. Its translation: CASSRTGGNNSPLHF.